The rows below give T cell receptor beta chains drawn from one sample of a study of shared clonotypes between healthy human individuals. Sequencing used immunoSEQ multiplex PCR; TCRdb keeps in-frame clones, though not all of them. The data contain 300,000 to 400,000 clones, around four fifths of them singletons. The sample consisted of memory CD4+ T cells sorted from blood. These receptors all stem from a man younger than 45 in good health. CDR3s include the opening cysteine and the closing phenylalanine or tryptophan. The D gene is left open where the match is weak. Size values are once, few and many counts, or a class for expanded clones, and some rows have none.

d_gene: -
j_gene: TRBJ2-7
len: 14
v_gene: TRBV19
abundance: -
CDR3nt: TGTGCCAGTAGTATAGAGGGCGGATTCTACGAGCAGTACTTC
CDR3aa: CASSIEGGFYEQYF

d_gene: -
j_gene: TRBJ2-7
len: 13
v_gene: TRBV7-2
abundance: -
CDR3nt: TGTGCCAGCAGCTTAGAACAGGGCTACGAGCAGTACTTC
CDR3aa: CASSLEQGYEQYF

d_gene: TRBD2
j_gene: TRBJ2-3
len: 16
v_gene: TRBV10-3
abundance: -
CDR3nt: TGTGCCATCCAATCCCGGACTAGCGGGAACACAGATACGCAGTATTTT
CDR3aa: CAIQSRTSGNTDTQYF

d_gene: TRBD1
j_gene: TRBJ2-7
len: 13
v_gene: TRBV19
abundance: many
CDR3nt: TGTGCCAGTAGTAGGGGACAGGCTAAAGAGCAGTACTTC
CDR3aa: CASSRGQAKEQYF

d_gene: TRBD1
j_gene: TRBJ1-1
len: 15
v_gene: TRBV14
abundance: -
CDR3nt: TGTGCCAGCAGCCAAGACAGGGGGCGGTTCACTGAAGCTTTCTTT
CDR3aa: CASSQDRGRFTEAFF

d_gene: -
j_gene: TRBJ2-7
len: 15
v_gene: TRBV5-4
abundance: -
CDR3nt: TGTGCCAGCAGCTTGGGAGGCTCGGGGGCATACGAGCAGTACTTC
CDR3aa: CASSLGGSGAYEQYF

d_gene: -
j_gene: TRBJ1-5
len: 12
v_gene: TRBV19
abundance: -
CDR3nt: TGTGCCAGTAGTATAGAGGGCAGACCCCAGCATTTT
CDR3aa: CASSIEGRPQHF

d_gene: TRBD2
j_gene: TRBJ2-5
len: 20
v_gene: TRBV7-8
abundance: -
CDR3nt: TGTGCCAGCAGGATCTGGGGACTAGCGGGAGGTCCCGGGAGGCAAGAGACCCAGTACTTC
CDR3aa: CASRIWGLAGGPGRQETQYF

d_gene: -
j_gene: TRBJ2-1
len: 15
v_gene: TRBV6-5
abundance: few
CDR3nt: TGTGCCAGCAGCCCCGGGACCCCCATCTACAATGAGCAGTTCTTC
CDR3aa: CASSPGTPIYNEQFF

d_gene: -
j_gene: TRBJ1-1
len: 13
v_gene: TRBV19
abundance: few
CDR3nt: TGTGCCAGTAGCTGGGGGTTGAACACTGAAGCTTTCTTT
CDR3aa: CASSWGLNTEAFF

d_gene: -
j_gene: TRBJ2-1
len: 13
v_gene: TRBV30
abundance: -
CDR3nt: TGTGCCTGGAGTGTACTCAGGCCCAATGAGCAGTTCTTC
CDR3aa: CAWSVLRPNEQFF

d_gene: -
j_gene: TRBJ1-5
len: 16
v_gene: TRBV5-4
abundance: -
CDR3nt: TGTGCCAGCAGCTTGGGCGGTGTGGGGTCCAATCAGCCCCAGCATTTT
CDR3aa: CASSLGGVGSNQPQHF

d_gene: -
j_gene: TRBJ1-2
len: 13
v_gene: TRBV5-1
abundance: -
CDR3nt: TGCGCCAGCAGCTTGACCGGGAGCTATGGCTACACCTTC
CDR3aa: CASSLTGSYGYTF

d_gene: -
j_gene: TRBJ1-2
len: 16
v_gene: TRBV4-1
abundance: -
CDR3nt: TGCGCCAGCAGCCAAGATCTAGCCTTAGCTAACTATGGCTACACCTTC
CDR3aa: CASSQDLALANYGYTF

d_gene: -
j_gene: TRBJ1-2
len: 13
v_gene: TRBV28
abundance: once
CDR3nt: TGTGCCAGCAGTAGCCCAGCGGCCCTTGGCTACACCTTC
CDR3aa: CASSSPAALGYTF

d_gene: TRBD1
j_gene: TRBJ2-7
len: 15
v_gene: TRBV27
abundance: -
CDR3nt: TGTGCCAGCAGTCCCCGACAGGGGCGCGCGGGGGAGCAGTACTTC
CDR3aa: CASSPRQGRAGEQYF

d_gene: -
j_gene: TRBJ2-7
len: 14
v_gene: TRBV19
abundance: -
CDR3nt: TGTGCCAGTAGTATAGTTGGAGGACCCTACGAGCAGTACTTC
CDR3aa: CASSIVGGPYEQYF

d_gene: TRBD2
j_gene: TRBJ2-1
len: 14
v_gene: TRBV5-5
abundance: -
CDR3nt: TGTGCCAGCAGCTTGTCGCCGGCGGGAGTATCGCAGTTCTTC
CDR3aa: CASSLSPAGVSQFF

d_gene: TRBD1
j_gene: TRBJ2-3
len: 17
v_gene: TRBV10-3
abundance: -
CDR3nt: TGTGCCATCAGTGAGGGAACCGGGACAGGGTACACAGATACGCAGTATTTT
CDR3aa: CAISEGTGTGYTDTQYF

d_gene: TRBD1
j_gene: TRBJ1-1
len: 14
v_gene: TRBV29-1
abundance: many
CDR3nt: TGCAGCACCTGGGACAGCATATCGAACACTGAAGCTTTCTTT
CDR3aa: CSTWDSISNTEAFF

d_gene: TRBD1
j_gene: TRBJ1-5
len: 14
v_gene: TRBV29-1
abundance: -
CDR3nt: TGCAGCGCCCGGACAGGGGAGATGGGTCAGCCCCAGCATTTT
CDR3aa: CSARTGEMGQPQHF

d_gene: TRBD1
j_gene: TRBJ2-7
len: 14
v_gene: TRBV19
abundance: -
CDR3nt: TGTGCCAGTAGTATGGGGACAGCGTCCTACGAGCAGTACTTC
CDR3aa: CASSMGTASYEQYF

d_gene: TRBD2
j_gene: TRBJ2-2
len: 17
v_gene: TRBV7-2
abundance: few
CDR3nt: TGTGCCAGCAGCCCCCCAGGACTAGCGTTGAGCACCGGGGAGCTGTTTTTT
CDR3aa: CASSPPGLALSTGELFF

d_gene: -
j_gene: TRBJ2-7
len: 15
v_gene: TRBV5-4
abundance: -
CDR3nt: TGTGCCAGCAGCCCCGGGACCATCAGCTCCTACGAGCAGTACTTC
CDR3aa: CASSPGTISSYEQYF

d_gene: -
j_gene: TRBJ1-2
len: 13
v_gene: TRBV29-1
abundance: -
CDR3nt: TGCAGCGTAGGAAAAGGAACAGACTATGGCTACACCTTC
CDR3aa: CSVGKGTDYGYTF

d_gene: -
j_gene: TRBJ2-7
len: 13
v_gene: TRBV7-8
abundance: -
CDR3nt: TGTGCCAGCAGCTCGGGACCCCATGGGGAGCAGTACTTC
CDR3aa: CASSSGPHGEQYF

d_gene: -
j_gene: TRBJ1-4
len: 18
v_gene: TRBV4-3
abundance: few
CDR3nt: TGCGCCAGCAGCCAAGCAACGGGGACACAGGGATCTAATGAAAAACTGTTTTTT
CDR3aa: CASSQATGTQGSNEKLFF

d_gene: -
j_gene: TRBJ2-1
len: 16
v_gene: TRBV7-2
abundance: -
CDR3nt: TGTGCCAGCAGCTTATTATTAGCCCGGGGTGTTCAAGAGCAGTTCTTC
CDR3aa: CASSLLLARGVQEQFF

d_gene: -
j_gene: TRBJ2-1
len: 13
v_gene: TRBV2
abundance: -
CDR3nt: TGTGCCAGCAGTAGAGAACACATTGGAGAGCAGTTCTTC
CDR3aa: CASSREHIGEQFF

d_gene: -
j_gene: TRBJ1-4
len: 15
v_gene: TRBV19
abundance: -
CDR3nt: TGTGCCAGTAGTACTGGACTGATAACTAATGAAAAACTGTTTTTT
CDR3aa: CASSTGLITNEKLFF

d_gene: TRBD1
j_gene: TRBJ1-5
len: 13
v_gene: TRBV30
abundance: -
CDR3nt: TGTGCCTGGCAAACAGGGGTGAGTCAGCCCCAGCATTTT
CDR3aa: CAWQTGVSQPQHF

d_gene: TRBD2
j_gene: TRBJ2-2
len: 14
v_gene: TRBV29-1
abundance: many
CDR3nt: TGCAGCGTTGTGCCCGGGAGGGGTACCGGGGAGCTGTTTTTT
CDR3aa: CSVVPGRGTGELFF

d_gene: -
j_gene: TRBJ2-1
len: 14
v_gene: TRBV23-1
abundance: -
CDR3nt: TGCGCCAGCAGTCAATCCCCCAGATTAGGTGAGCAGTTCTTC
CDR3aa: CASSQSPRLGEQFF

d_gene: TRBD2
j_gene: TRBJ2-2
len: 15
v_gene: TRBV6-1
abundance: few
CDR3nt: TGTGCCAGCAGGTTTAACCCTAGCGGTACCGGGGAGCTGTTTTTT
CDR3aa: CASRFNPSGTGELFF

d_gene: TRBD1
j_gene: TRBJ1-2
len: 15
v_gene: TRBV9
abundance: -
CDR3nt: TGTGCCAGCAGCAAGAGCCGGGACAGGGACTATGGCTACACCTTC
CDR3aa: CASSKSRDRDYGYTF

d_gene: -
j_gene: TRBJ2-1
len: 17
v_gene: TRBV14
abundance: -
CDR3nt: TGTGCCAGCAGCCGCAAATTGGGGCAGGGGTGGCATGATGAGCAGTTCTTC
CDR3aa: CASSRKLGQGWHDEQFF

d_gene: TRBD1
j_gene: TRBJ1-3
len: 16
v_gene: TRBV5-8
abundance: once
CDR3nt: TGTGCCAGCAGTCTCCGGGACAGGCCTTCTGGAAACACCATATATTTT
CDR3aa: CASSLRDRPSGNTIYF

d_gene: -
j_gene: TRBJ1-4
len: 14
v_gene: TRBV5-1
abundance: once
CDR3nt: TGCGCCAGCAGCTTTGGGGTGACAGATGAAAAACTGTTTTTT
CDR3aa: CASSFGVTDEKLFF

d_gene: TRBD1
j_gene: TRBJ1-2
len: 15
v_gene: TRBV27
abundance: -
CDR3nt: TGTGCCAGCAGTTCCCATGGGACAGTAATCTATGGCTACACCTTC
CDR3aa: CASSSHGTVIYGYTF

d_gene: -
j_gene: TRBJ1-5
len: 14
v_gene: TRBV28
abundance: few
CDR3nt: TGTGCCAGCAGGCCCGGGGATTTGGGTCAGCCCCAGCATTTT
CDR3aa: CASRPGDLGQPQHF

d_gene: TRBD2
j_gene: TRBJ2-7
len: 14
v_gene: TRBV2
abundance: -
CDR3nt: TGTGCCAGTCTGACTAGCGTGGGAGTAGGGGAGCAGTACTTC
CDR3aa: CASLTSVGVGEQYF

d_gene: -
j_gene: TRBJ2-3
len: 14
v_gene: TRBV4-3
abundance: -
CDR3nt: TGCGCCAGCAGCCGCTCAGGGGGGGCCGATACGCAGTATTTT
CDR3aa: CASSRSGGADTQYF

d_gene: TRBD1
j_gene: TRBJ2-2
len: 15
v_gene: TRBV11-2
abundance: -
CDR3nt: TGTGCCAGCGGATGGACAGGATATGATCCCGGGGAGCTGTTTTTT
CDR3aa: CASGWTGYDPGELFF

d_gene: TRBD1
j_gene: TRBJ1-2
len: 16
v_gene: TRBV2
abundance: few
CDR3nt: TGTGCCAGTCCTACCGTCCGGGACAGGGAGAACTATGGCTACACCTTC
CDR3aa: CASPTVRDRENYGYTF

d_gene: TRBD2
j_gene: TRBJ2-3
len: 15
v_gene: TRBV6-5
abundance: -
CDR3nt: TGTGCCAGCGGGGGGACTAGCGGGGACACAGATACGCAGTATTTT
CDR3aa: CASGGTSGDTDTQYF

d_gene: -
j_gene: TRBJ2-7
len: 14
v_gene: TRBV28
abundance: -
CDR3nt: TGTGCCAGCAGTTCCAGACTACTATCTGGGGAGCAGTACTTC
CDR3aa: CASSSRLLSGEQYF

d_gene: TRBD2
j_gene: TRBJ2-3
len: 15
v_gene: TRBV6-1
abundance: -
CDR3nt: TGTGCCAGCAGTGACCTTAGCGGGAATCCAGATACGCAGTATTTT
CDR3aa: CASSDLSGNPDTQYF

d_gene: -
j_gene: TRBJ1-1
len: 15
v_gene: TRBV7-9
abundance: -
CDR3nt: TGTGCCAGCAGCCCACCAGGGCAGGGGAACACTGAAGCTTTCTTT
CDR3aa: CASSPPGQGNTEAFF

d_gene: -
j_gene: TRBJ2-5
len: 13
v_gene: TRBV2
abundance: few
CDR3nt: TGTGCCAGCAGTGAAGGGCGGCAAGAGACCCAGTACTTC
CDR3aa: CASSEGRQETQYF